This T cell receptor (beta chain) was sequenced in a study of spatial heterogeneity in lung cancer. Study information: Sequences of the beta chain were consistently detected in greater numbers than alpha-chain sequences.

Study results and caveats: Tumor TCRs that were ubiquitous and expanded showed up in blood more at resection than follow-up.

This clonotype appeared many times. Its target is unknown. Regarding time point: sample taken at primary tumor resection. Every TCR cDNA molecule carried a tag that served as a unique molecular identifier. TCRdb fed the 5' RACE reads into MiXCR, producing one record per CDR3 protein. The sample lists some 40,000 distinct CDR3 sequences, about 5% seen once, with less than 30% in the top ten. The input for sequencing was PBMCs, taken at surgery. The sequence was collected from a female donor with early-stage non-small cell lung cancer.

The CDR3 protein is CATSDLQGSGNEQFF. CDR3 DNA sequence: TGTGCCACCAGCGACCTTCAGGGCAGTGGCAATGAGCAGTTCTTC. The J gene is TRBJ2-1, the V gene TRBV24-1, with a tentative D call TRBD1 (5 bases). CDR3 length: 15 amino acids. The germline V and J ends were trimmed by 7 bases and 6 bases, with 18 bases remaining between them. Germline V CDR1 and CDR2: KGHDR, SFDVKD.